This T cell receptor beta chain was sequenced in a study of blood T cell repertoires in COVID-19. Trimming took off 7 bases at V and 9 bases at J, with 16 bases between the two ends. Germline V CDR1 and CDR2: LNHDA, SQIVND (reference sequence). This CDR3 is built from 14 residues. This clone was counted a single time. Method: immunoSEQ multiplex PCR; TCRdb's copy keeps in-frame clones and lacks some. Here the sample spans 430,000 or so clones, nearly 90% being singletons. The receptor was derived from a young woman who had been exposed to COVID-19. The V gene is TRBV19, the J gene TRBJ1-6; the D gene is possibly TRBD1 (6 bases). The sequencing input was PBMCs or T cells enriched from blood (not recorded which). The DNA of the CDR3 is TGTGCCAGTACCAATACCAGGGGCGTTTCACCCCTCCACTTT. Encoded protein: CASTNTRGVSPLHF.